What follows is one T cell receptor (beta chain) and its context. The table lists this clone with a count of one. Its recognized antigen is unknown. No quality values exist for individual bases; no much larger clone is one base distant. Libraries were made using the immunoSEQ multiplex PCR assay. TCRdb holds this immuneACCESS table with in-frame rearrangements only. Some clones are missing; in checked studies, unresolved V genes explain under half, and the rest has no known cause. Recorded for this sample are approximately 86,000 clones; approximately 93% of them occurred a single time. About 1.5% of the sample goes to the ten largest clones. The data derive from a study of control samples from healthy donors and cancer patients (dated by TCRdb to the early 2020s). V is reduced by 1 base and J by 6 bases, leaving a spacing of 16 bases between them. Based on the germline V gene, the CDR1 and CDR2 sequences are SGHTA and FQGTGA. Reading from cysteine to phenylalanine, the CDR3 counts 15 amino acids. Just CDR3 DNA is preserved here, 45 bases in frame from base 1.

The V and J segments used are TRBV7-3 and TRBJ2-7; the D gene assignment is ambiguous. This TCR came from a woman aged 25 to 39 in good health. Sample: blood. CDR3 region: CASSLRPDRDSEQYF. At the DNA level, the sequence is TGTGCCAGCAGCTTAAGGCCAGACCGAGATAGCGAGCAGTACTTC.